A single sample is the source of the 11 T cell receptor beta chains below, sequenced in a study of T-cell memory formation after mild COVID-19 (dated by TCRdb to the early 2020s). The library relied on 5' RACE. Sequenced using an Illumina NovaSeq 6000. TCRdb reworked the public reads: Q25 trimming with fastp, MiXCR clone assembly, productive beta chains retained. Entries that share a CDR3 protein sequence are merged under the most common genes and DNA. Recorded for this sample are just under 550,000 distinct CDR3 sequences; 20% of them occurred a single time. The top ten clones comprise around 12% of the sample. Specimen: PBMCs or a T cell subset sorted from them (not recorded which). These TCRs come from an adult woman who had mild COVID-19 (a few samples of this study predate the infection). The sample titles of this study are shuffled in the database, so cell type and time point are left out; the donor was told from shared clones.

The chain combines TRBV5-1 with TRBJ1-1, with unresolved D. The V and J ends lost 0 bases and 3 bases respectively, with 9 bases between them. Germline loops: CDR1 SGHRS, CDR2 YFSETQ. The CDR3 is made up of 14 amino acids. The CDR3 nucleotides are TGCGCCAGCAGCTTGGAAGATCTGGACACTGAAGCTTTCTTT. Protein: CASSLEDLDTEAFF.

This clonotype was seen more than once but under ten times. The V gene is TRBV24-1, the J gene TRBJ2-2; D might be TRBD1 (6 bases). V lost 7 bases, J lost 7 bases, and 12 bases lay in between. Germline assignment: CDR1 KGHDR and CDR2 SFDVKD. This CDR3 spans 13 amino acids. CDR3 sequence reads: CATRGGENGELFF. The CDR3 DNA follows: TGTGCCACCAGAGGGGGAGAGAACGGGGAGCTGTTTTTT.

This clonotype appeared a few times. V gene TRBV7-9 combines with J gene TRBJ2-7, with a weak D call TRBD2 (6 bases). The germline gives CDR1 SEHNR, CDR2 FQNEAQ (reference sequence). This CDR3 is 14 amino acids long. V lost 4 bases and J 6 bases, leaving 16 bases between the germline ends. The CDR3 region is CASSSTGGRPEQYF. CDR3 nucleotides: TGTGCCAGCAGCTCCACCGGGGGTAGACCCGAGCAGTACTTC.

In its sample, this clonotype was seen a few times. The CDR3 sequence is CASSVGDSYEQYF. DNA of the CDR3: TGTGCCAGCAGCGTAGGGGATTCCTACGAGCAGTACTTC. This chain connects TRBV9 to TRBJ2-7, with D hard to call. V gave up 0 bases and J gave up 1 base, with 5 bases separating them. This CDR3 has 13 amino acids. Germline V gene lookup returns CDR1 SGDLS and CDR2 YYNGEE. Variable domain in full (rest from reference TRBV9 and TRBJ2-7): DSGVTQTPKHLITATGQRVTLRCSPRSGDLSVYWYQQSLDQGLQFLIQYYNGEERAKGNILERFSAQQFPDLHSELNLSSLELGDSALYFCASSVGDSYEQYFGPGTRLTVT.

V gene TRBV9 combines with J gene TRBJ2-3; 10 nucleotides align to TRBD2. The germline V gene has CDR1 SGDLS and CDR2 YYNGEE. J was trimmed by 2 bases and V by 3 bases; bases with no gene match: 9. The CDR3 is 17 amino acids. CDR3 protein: CASSASPGLANTDTQYF. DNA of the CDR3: TGTGCCAGCAGCGCATCACCGGGACTAGCGAACACAGATACGCAGTATTTT.

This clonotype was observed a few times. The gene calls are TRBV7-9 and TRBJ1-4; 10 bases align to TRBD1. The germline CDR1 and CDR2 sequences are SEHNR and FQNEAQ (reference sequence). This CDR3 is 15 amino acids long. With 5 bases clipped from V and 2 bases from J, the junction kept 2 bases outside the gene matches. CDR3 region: CASSPTGGTNEKLFF. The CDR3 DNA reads TGTGCCAGCAGCCCGACAGGGGGCACTAATGAAAAACTGTTTTTT.

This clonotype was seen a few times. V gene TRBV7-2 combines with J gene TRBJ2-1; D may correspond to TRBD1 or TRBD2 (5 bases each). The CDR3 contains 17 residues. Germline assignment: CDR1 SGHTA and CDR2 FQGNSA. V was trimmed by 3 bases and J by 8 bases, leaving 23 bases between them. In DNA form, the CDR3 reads TGTGCCAGCAGCTTGTACACCGGCTTCGGGGCTCCCCATGAGCAGTTCTTC. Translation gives CASSLYTGFGAPHEQFF.

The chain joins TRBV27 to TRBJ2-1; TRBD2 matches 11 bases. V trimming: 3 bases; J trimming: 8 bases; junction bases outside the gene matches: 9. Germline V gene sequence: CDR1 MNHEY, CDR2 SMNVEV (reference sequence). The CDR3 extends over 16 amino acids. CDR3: CASSFDLAGGFYEQFF. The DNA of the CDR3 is TGTGCCAGCAGTTTTGATTTAGCGGGGGGGTTTTATGAGCAGTTCTTC.

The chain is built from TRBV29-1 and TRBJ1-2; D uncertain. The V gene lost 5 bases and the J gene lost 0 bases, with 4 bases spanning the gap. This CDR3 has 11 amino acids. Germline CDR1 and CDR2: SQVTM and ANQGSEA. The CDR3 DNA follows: TGCAGCGTTCTCTCTAACTATGGCTACACCTTC. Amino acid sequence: CSVLSNYGYTF. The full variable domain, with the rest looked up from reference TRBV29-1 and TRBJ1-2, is SAVISQKPSRDICQRGTSLTIQCQVDSQVTMMFWYRQQPGQSLTLIATANQGSEATYESGFVIDKFPISRPNLTFSTLTVSNMSPEDSSIYLCSVLSNYGYTFGSGTRLTVV.

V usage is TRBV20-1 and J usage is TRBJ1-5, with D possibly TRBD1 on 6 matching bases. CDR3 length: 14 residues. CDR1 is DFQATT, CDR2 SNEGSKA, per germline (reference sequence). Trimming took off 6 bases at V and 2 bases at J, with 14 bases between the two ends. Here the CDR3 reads CSATGRGGNQPQHF. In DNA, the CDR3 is TGCAGTGCCACAGGGCGGGGGGGCAATCAGCCCCAGCATTTT.

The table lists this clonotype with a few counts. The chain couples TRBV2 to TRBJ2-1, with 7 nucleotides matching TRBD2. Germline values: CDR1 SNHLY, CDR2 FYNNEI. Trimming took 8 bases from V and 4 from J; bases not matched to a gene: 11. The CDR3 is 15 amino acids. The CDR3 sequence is CASGGGDYAYNEQFF. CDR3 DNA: TGTGCCAGCGGGGGGGGAGACTATGCATACAATGAGCAGTTCTTC. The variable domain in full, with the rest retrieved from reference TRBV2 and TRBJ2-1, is EPEVTQTPSHQVTQMGQEVILRCVPISNHLYFYWYRQILGQKVEFLVSFYNNEISEKSEIFDDQFSVERPDGSNFTLKIRSTKLEDSAMYFCASGGGDYAYNEQFFGPGTRLTVL.